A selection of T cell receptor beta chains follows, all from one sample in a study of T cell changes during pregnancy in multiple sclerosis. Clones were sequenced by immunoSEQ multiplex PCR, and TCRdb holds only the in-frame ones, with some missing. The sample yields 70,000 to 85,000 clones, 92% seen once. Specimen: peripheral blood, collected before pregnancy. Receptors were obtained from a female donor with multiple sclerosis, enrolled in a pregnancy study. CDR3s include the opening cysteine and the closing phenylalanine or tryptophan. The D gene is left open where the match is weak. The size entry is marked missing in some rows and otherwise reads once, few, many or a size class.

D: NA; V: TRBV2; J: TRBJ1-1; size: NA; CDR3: CASTGGTIEAFF; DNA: TGTGCCAGCACCGGGGGGACAATTGAAGCTTTCTTT
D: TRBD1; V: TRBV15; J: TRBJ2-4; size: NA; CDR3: CATSRSTGGQNIQYF; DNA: TGTGCCACCAGCAGGTCTACAGGGGGCCAAAACATTCAGTACTTC
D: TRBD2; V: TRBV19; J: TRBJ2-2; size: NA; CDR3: CASSMGGRANHGELFF; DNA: TGTGCCAGTAGTATGGGCGGGAGGGCCAATCACGGGGAGCTGTTTTTT
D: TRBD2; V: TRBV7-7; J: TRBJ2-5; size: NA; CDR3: CASSSTPSGRAGETQYF; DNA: TGTGCTAGCAGCTCGACTCCGAGCGGGAGAGCCGGGGAGACCCAGTACTTC
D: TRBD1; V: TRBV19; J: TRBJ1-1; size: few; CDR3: CASRTGTTAAEAFF; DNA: TGTGCCAGTAGGACAGGGACAACAGCGGCTGAAGCTTTCTTT
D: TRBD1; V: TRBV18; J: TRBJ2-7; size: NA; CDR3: CASSPPWTGGTYEQYF; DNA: TGTGCCAGCTCACCACCTTGGACAGGGGGGACCTACGAGCAGTACTTC
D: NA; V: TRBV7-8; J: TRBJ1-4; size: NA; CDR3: CASSLGAREKLFF; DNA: TGTGCCAGCAGCTTAGGGGCGCGAGAAAAACTGTTTTTT
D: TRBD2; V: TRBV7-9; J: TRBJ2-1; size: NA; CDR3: CASSSRPGGSNNEQFF; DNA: TGTGCCAGCAGCTCCCGCCCCGGGGGGTCGAACAATGAGCAGTTCTTC
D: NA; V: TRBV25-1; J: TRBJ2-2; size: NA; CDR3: CASSPRAGGTGELFF; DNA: TGTGCCAGCAGTCCCCGAGCCGGGGGCACCGGGGAGCTGTTTTTT
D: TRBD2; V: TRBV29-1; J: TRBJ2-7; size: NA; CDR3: CSVGGRGEQYF; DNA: TGCAGCGTCGGGGGGAGGGGCGAGCAGTACTTC